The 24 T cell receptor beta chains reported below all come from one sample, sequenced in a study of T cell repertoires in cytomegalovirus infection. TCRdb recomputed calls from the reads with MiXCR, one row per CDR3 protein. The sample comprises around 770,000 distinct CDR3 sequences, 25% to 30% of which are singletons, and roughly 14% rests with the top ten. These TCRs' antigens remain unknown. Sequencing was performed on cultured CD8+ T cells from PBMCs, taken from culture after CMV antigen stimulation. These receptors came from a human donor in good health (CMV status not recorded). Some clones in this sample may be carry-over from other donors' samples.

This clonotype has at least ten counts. In DNA, the CDR3 is TGTGCCAGCAACCTTCTAGCGGGGGCTGGCACAGATACGCAGTATTTT. Translation: CASNLLAGAGTDTQYF. This rearrangement joins TRBV7-8 to TRBJ2-3, with 10 bases that match TRBD2. Germline CDR1 and CDR2: SGHVS and FQNEAQ. The CDR3 has 16 amino acids. The V segment lost 7 bases and the J segment 1 base; nucleotides outside the gene matches: 8.

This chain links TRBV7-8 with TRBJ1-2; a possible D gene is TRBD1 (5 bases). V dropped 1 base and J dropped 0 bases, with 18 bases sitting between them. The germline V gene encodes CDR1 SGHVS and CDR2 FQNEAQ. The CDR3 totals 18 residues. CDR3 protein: CASSLGGDGGATNYGYTF. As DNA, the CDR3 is TGTGCCAGCAGCTTAGGAGGGGATGGGGGAGCCACTAACTATGGCTACACCTTC.

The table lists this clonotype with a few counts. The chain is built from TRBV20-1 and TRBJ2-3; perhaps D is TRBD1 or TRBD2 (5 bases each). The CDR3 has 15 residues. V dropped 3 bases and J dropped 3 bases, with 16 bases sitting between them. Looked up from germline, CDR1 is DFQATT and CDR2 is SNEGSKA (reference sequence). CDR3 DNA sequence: TGCAGTGCTAGTAGGGACCCGGAGAGAACAGATACGCAGTATTTT. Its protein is CSASRDPERTDTQYF.

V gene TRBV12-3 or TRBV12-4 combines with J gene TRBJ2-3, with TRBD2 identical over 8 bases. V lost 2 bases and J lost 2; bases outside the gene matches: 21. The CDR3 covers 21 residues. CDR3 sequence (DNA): TGTGCCAGCAGTTTACGCCCCCCGGGGGGGACTGACTCACGAACCACAGATACGCAGTATTTT. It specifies CASSLRPPGGTDSRTTDTQYF.

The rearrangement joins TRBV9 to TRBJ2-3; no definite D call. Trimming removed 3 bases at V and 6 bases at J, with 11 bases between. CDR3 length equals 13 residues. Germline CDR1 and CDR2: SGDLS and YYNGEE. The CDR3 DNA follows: TGTGCCAGCAGCGCAGGACGGGCGGATACGCAGTATTTT. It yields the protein CASSAGRADTQYF.

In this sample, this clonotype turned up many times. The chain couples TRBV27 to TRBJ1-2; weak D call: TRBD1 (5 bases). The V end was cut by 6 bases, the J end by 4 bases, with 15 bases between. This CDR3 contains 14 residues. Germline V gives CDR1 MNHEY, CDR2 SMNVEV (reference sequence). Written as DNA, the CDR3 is TGTGCCAGCAGACCACGGGGGGGGACCTATGGCTACACCTTC. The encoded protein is CASRPRGGTYGYTF.

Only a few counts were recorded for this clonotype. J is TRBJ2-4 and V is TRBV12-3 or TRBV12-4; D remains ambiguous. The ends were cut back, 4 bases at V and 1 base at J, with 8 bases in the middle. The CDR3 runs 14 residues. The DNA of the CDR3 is TGTGCCAGCAGTTCTGAAATCGCCAAAAACATTCAGTACTTC. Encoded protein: CASSSEIAKNIQYF.

The CDR3 DNA is TGTGCCAGCAGTTTTTCCTTAGATTTACTGGTTACGCAGTATTTT. It encodes CASSFSLDLLVTQYF. This rearrangement joins TRBV28 to TRBJ2-3, with D hard to call. Trimming removed 3 bases from V and 8 bases from J, with 18 bases in between. There are 15 residues in the CDR3. Germline-derived CDR1 and CDR2 are MDHEN and SYDVKM.

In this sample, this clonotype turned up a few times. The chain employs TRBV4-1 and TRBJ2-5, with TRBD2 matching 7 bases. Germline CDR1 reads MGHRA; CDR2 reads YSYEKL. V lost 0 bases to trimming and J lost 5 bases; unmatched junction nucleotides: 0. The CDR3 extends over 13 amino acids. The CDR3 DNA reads TGCGCCAGCAGCCAAGAAGCGGGGGAGACCCAGTACTTC. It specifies CASSQEAGETQYF.

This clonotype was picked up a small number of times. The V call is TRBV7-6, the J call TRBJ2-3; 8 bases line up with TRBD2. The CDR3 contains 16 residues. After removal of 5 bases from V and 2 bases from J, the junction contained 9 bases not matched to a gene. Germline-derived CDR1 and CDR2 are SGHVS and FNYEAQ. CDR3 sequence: CASSPAAGALTDTQYF. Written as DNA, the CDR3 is TGTGCCAGCAGCCCTGCAGCGGGGGCTCTCACAGATACGCAGTATTTT.

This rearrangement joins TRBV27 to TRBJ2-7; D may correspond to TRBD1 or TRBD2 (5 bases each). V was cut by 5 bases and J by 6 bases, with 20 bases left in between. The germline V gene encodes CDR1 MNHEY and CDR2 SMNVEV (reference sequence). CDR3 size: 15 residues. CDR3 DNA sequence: TGTGCCAGCAGTCTCCGACCGGGACCAAGGGCCGAGCAGTACGTC. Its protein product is CASSLRPGPRAEQYV.

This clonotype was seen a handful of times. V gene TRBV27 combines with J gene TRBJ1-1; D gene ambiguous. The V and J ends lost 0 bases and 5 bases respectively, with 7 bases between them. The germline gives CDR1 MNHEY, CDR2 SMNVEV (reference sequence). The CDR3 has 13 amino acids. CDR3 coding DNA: TGTGCCAGCAGTTTATCGAGACTTACTGAAGCTTTCTTT. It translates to CASSLSRLTEAFF.

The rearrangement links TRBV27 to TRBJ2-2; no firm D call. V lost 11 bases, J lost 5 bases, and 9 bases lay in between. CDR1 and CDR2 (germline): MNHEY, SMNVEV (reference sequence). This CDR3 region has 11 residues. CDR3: CAEEGTGELFF. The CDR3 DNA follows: TGTGCCGAAGAAGGAACCGGGGAGCTGTTTTTT.

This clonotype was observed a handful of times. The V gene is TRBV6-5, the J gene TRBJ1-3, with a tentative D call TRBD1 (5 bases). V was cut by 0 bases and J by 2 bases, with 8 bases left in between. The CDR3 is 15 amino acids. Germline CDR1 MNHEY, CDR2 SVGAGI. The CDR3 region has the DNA TGTGCCAGCAGTTACTCGATAGGGGCTGGAAACACCATATATTTT. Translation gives CASSYSIGAGNTIYF.

In nucleotides, the CDR3 is TGTGCCAGTAGGGACGAGGGGACTGAAGCTTTCTTT. Translation gives CASRDEGTEAFF. J is TRBJ1-1 and V is TRBV19, with TRBD1 as a possible D gene (5 bases). Germline V CDR1 and CDR2: LNHDA, SQIVND (reference sequence). The CDR3 covers 12 residues. V lost 6 bases to trimming and J lost 5 bases, with 10 bases between them.

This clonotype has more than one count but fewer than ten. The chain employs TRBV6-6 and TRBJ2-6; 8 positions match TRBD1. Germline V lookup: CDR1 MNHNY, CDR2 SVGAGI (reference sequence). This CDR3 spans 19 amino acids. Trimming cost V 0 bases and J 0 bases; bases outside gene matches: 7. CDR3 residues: CASSYSTGTGHSGANVLTF. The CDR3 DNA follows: TGTGCCAGCAGTTACTCGACCGGGACAGGCCACTCTGGGGCCAACGTCCTGACTTTC.

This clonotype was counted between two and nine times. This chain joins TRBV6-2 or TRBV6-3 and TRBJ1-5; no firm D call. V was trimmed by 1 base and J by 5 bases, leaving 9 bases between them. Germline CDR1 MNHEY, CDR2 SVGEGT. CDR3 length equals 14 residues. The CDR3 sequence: CASSYFGLDQPQHF. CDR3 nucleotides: TGTGCCAGCAGTTACTTTGGACTCGATCAGCCCCAGCATTTT.

The DNA of the CDR3 is TGTGCCAGCAGGGACAGGGGGGTAAATGAGCAGTTCTTC. This translates into CASRDRGVNEQFF. The chain carries TRBV2 and TRBJ2-1; 10 nucleotides agree with TRBD1. CDR1 is SNHLY and CDR2 is FYNNEI in the germline V gene. V lost 6 bases, J lost 7 bases, and 3 bases stayed unmatched. This CDR3 is built from 13 residues.

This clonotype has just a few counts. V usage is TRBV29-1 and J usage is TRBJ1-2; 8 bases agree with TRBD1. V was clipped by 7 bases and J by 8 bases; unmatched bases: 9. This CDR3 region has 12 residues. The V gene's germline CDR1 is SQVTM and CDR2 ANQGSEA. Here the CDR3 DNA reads TGCAGCGCCGGGCGGGACAGGACGGGCTACACCTTC. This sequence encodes CSAGRDRTGYTF. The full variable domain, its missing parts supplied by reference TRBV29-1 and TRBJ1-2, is SAVISQKPSRDICQRGTSLTIQCQVDSQVTMMFWYRQQPGQSLTLIATANQGSEATYESGFVIDKFPISRPNLTFSTLTVSNMSPEDSSIYLCSAGRDRTGYTFGSGTRLTVV.

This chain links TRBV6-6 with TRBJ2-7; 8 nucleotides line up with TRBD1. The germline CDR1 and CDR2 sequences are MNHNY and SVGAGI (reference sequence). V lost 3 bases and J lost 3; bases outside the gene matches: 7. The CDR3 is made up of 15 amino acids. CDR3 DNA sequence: TGTGCCAGCAGTTATTTCCCGACAGGGGACTACGAGCAGTACTTC. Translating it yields CASSYFPTGDYEQYF.

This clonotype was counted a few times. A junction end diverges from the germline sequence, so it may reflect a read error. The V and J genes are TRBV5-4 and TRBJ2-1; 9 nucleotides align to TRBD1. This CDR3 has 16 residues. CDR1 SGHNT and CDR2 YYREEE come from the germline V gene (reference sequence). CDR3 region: CASSNPRDREYSEQFF. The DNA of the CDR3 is TGTGCCAGCTCCAACCCCCGGGACAGGGAGTACAGTGAGCAGTTCTTC.

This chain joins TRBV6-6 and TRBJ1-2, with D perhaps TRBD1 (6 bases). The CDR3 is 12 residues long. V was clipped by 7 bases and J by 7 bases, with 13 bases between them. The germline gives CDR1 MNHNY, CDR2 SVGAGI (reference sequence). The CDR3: CASTAGGLGYTF. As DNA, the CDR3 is TGTGCCAGCACCGCCGGGGGCCTTGGCTACACCTTC.

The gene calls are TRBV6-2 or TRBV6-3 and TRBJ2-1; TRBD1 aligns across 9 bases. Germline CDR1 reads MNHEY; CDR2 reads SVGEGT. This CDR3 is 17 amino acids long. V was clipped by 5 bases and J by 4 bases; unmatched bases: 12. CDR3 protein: CASSTSSRDRVYNEQFF. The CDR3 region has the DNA TGTGCCAGCAGTACAAGCTCCCGGGACAGGGTTTACAATGAGCAGTTCTTC.

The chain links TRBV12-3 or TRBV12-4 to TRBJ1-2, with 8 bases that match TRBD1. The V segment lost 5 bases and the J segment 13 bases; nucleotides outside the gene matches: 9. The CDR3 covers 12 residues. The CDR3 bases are TGTGCCAGCAGTGGGGCCGGGACAGGTGCCACCTTC. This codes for CASSGAGTGATF.